The TCR beta chain described here comes from a study of CD8 T cells in ankylosing spondylitis. TCRdb reprocessed the 5' RACE reads via MiXCR and lists one record per CDR3 protein. The sample lists 150,000 to 200,000 distinct CDR3 sequences; 15% to 20% were seen once. This CDR3 has 14 amino acids. CDR1 is MNHNS, CDR2 SASEGT, per germline. Trimming cost V 5 bases and J 0 bases, with 7 bases left between them. Sequenced material: blood, either unsorted or a sorted T cell fraction (not recorded which). The rearrangement uses TRBV6-1 and TRBJ1-4, with a tentative D call TRBD1 (5 bases). The clonotype comes from a male donor between 5 and 29 years old with ankylosing spondylitis or in good health (not recorded which). CDR3 in DNA: TGTGCCAGCAGTCCGGGGGCAACTAATGAAAAACTGTTTTTT. Translated, it gives CASSPGATNEKLFF.